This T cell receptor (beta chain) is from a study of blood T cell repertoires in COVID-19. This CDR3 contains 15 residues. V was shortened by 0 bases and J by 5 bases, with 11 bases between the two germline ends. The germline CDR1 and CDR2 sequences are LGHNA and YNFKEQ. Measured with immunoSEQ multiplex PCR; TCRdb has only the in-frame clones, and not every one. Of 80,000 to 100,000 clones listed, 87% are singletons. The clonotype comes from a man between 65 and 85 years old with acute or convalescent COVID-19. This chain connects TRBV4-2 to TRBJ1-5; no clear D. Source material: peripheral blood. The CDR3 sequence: CASSQDEADDQPQHF. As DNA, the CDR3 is TGTGCCAGCAGCCAAGATGAGGCAGACGATCAGCCCCAGCATTTT.